This T cell receptor (beta chain) derives from a study of CD8 T cells in Susac syndrome. From blood CD8+ and CD4+ T cells, TCR beta sequences were generated. Negative isolation was applied to CD8+ and CD4+ T cells, and FACS enrichment was applied to TEMRA cells. With regard to this clonotype: Antigen: not known.

CDR1 SGHVS and CDR2 FQNEAQ come from the germline V gene. CDR3 length: 13 residues. Deletions cut 1 base from V and 10 bases from J, with 11 bases between. RNA totalling roughly 0.45 to 1 ug underwent reverse transcription with random hexamers. It was immunoSEQ multiplex PCR that amplified TCR beta CDR3 across 54 Vbeta and 13 Jbeta. Each CDR3 protein gets one entry after TCRdb re-called the immunoSEQ multiplex PCR reads with MiXCR. The sample records fewer than 200,000 distinct CDR3 sequences, 85% to 95% being singletons. General study points: The study recognized that the number of individuals in its TCR sequencing and HLA analysis was relatively small.

The TCR originated in a human donor with multiple sclerosis. V and J are TRBV7-8 and TRBJ2-1; D is ambiguous. The sample comprised CD8+ T cells from PBMCs. In DNA form, the CDR3 reads TGTGCCAGCAGCTTAGGCCCGGCCATGGAGCAGTTCTTC. Protein: CASSLGPAMEQFF. The variable domain in full, with the rest retrieved from reference TRBV7-8 and TRBJ2-1, is GAGVSQSPRYKVAKRGQDVALRCDPISGHVSLFWYQQALGQGPEFLTYFQNEAQLDKSGLPSDRFFAERPEGSVSTLKIQRTQQEDSAVYLCASSLGPAMEQFFGPGTRLTVL.